Below are 15 T cell receptor beta chains sequenced from a single sample in a study of T cell responses to AZD1222 COVID-19 vaccine. The table came from immunoSEQ multiplex PCR; TCRdb's copy has only in-frame clones and leaves some out. The sample lists fewer than 200,000 clones, 88% seen once, with around 10% in the top ten. The sequenced sample was peripheral blood, obtained 28 days after the second AZD1222 dose. These receptors were obtained from an adult who received the AZD1222 COVID-19 vaccine.

This chain links TRBV6-2 or TRBV6-3 with TRBJ1-1; unclear D gene. The CDR3 is 14 amino acids. Deletions cut 4 bases from V and 3 bases from J, with 12 bases between. Germline V gives CDR1 MNHEY, CDR2 SVGEGT. Here the CDR3 DNA reads TGTGCCAGCAGTTTACCCCACGGAGACACTGAAGCTTTCTTT. Protein: CASSLPHGDTEAFF.

V and J are TRBV6-5 and TRBJ1-5, with 8 bases that match TRBD1. Germline trimming cut 5 bases from V and 14 bases from J; bases unmatched to any gene: 11. Germline CDR1 reads MNHEY; CDR2 reads SVGAGI. The CDR3 loop spans 13 amino acids. The CDR3 sequence is CASSPVTGGLEHF. For the CDR3, the DNA is TGTGCCAGCAGTCCCGTAACAGGGGGATTAGAGCATTTT.

The sample holds a few counts of this clone. This chain joins TRBV5-1 and TRBJ2-2; the match to TRBD1 covers 11 bases. The CDR3 length is 18 residues. The germline V gene has CDR1 SGHRS and CDR2 YFSETQ. V was pared by 1 base and J by 1 base, with 6 bases of the junction left unmatched. CDR3 sequence: CASSLLPGQGVNTGELFF. As DNA, the CDR3 is TGCGCCAGCAGCTTGCTACCGGGACAGGGGGTGAACACCGGGGAGCTGTTTTTT.

This sequence joins TRBV5-1 and TRBJ2-1; maybe TRBD2 (6 bases). This CDR3 comprises 15 residues. Germline CDR1 is SGHRS and CDR2 is YFSETQ. V was trimmed by 0 bases and J by 2 bases, leaving 9 bases between them. The CDR3 DNA is TGCGCCAGCAGCTTGGAACGCGGGACCTACAATGAGCAGTTCTTC. This codes for CASSLERGTYNEQFF.

This rearrangement joins TRBV2 to TRBJ2-5, with D tentatively TRBD1 (6 bases). The germline CDR1 and CDR2 sequences are SNHLY and FYNNEI. V shed 8 bases and J shed 4 bases, with 20 bases lying between them. The CDR3 has 15 residues. CDR3: CASGPLTGRGETQYF. As DNA, the CDR3 is TGTGCCAGCGGACCGCTCACAGGCAGGGGAGAGACCCAGTACTTC.

The chain has TRBV15 and TRBJ1-2; maybe TRBD1 (5 bases). The germline CDR1 and CDR2 sequences are LNHNV and YYDKDF (reference sequence). V lost 0 bases and J lost 6, with 20 bases in between. The length of the CDR3 is 17 residues. The CDR3 sequence is CATSRDIPVGGVDGYTF. The CDR3 coding sequence is TGTGCCACCAGCAGAGATATCCCCGTTGGGGGGGTCGATGGCTACACCTTC.

This sequence joins TRBV4-1 and TRBJ2-1; D not resolved. The germline gives CDR1 MGHRA, CDR2 YSYEKL. V lost 3 bases and J 9 bases, leaving 9 bases between the germline ends. This CDR3 has 12 residues. The CDR3 nucleotides are TGCGCCAGCAGCCAGGGTGGTGTTGAGCAGTTCTTC. It is translated as CASSQGGVEQFF.

The CDR3 reads CASSIGTRGTEAFF. The CDR3, as DNA: TGTGCCAGTAGTATAGGGACCCGGGGCACTGAAGCTTTCTTT. The chain links TRBV19 to TRBJ1-1; D is unresolved. CDR1 and CDR2 (germline): LNHDA, SQIVND (reference sequence). CDR3 size: 14 residues. V lost 1 base, J lost 4 bases, and 10 bases lay in between.

V and J are TRBV14 and TRBJ2-2; D is uncertain. CDR1 SGHDN and CDR2 FVKESK come from the germline V gene. Trimming removed 4 bases from V and 1 base from J, with 7 bases in between. The CDR3 is 14 amino acids. The CDR3 DNA reads TGTGCCAGCAGCCCGACCGTGAACACCGGGGAGCTGTTTTTT. As protein: CASSPTVNTGELFF. The full variable domain, rest sourced from reference TRBV14 and TRBJ2-2, is EAGVTQFPSHSVIEKGQTVTLRCDPISGHDNLYWYRRVMGKEIKFLLHFVKESKQDESGMPNNRFLAERTGGTYSTLKVQPAELEDSGVYFCASSPTVNTGELFFGEGSRLTVL.

V and J are TRBV2 and TRBJ1-2; tentatively, D is TRBD1 (6 bases). CDR1 SNHLY and CDR2 FYNNEI come from the germline V gene. The V end was cut by 1 base, the J end by 3 bases, with 6 bases between. CDR3 size: 13 residues. CDR3 sequence reads: CASSEGTDYGYTF. Here the CDR3 DNA reads TGTGCCAGCAGTGAAGGGACAGACTATGGCTACACCTTC. Combining the CDR3 with reference TRBV2 and TRBJ1-2 gives the whole variable domain EPEVTQTPSHQVTQMGQEVILRCVPISNHLYFYWYRQILGQKVEFLVSFYNNEISEKSEIFDDQFSVERPDGSNFTLKIRSTKLEDSAMYFCASSEGTDYGYTFGSGTRLTVV.

The chain joins TRBV6-5 to TRBJ1-5; 8 nucleotides match TRBD1. Germline lookup yields CDR1 MNHEY and CDR2 SVGAGI. Trimming took 5 bases from V and 0 from J; bases not matched to a gene: 3. This CDR3 comprises 15 residues. CDR3 nucleotide sequence: TGTGCCAGCAGTCCGGGACAGGATAGCAATCAGCCCCAGCATTTT. This gives the protein CASSPGQDSNQPQHF.

The CDR3 region has the DNA TGTGCCAGGCCCCAACAGGGCTACGAGCAGTACTTC. Translation gives CARPQQGYEQYF. This rearrangement joins TRBV9 to TRBJ2-7, with D possibly TRBD1 on 6 matching bases. Per germline, CDR1 SGDLS and CDR2 YYNGEE. Trimming took off 8 bases at V and 3 bases at J, with 12 bases between the two ends. The CDR3 totals 12 residues.

This chain links TRBV10-3 with TRBJ1-1; D is undetermined. The CDR3 is made up of 14 amino acids. The germline V and J ends were trimmed by 0 bases and 1 base, with 6 bases remaining between them. Per the germline V gene, CDR1 is ENHRY and CDR2 is SYGVKD. In DNA form, the CDR3 reads TGTGCCATCAGTGAGTCCTCAGGGAACACTGAAGCTTTCTTT. Its protein is CAISESSGNTEAFF.

The gene calls are TRBV2 and TRBJ2-2; no reliable D call. V lost 3 bases, J lost 6 bases, and 11 bases lay in between. CDR1 is SNHLY, CDR2 FYNNEI, per germline. The CDR3 totals 14 residues. CDR3 sequence: CASSEKLGAGELFF. DNA of the CDR3: TGTGCCAGCAGTGAGAAGTTAGGCGCCGGGGAGCTGTTTTTT.

This sequence joins TRBV4-3 and TRBJ1-4, with 9 nucleotides matching TRBD1. The J segment lost 5 bases and the V segment lost 0 bases, leaving 1 base of the junction unmatched. The CDR3 is made up of 15 amino acids. Germline CDR1 and CDR2: LGHNA and YSLEER. In DNA, the CDR3 is TGCGCCAGCAGCCAAGAGGGACAGGGAAATGAAAAACTGTTTTTT. It yields the protein CASSQEGQGNEKLFF.